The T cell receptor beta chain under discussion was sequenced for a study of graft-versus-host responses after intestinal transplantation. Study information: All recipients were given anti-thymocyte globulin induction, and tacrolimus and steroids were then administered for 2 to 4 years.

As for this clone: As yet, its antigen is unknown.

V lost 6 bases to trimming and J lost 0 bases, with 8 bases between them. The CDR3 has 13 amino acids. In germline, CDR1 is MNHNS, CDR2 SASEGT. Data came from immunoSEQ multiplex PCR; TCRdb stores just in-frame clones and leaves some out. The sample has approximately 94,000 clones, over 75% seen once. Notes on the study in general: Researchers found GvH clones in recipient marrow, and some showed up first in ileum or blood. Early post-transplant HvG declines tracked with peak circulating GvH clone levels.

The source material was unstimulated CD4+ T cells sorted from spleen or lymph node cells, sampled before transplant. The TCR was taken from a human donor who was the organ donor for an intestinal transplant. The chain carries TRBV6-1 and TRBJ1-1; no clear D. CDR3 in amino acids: CASRVELNTEAFF. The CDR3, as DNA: TGTGCCAGCAGGGTAGAACTGAACACTGAAGCTTTCTTT.